Below are 6 T cell receptor beta chains sequenced from a single sample in a study of blood T cell repertoires in COVID-19. The method was immunoSEQ multiplex PCR; TCRdb's version includes in-frame clones alone and lacks a portion of them. In the table there are approximately 280,000 clones, around nine tenths of which are singletons. Source material: PBMCs or T cells enriched from blood (not recorded which). The receptor source for this set is a woman aged 18-30 years who had recovered from COVID-19.

This chain joins TRBV5-1 and TRBJ1-1; a weak D match, TRBD1 (6 bases). Germline V gene lookup returns CDR1 SGHRS and CDR2 YFSETQ. The ends were cut back, 2 bases at V and 0 bases at J, with 11 bases in the middle. This CDR3 is built from 15 residues. For the CDR3, the DNA is TGCGCCAGCAGCTTCGGGGGGCGTTTGAACACTGAAGCTTTCTTT. This gives the protein CASSFGGRLNTEAFF.

The chain couples TRBV7-8 to TRBJ2-3, with D perhaps TRBD1 (5 bases). Germline V gene sequence: CDR1 SGHVS, CDR2 FQNEAQ. The CDR3 extends over 15 amino acids. The V gene lost 3 bases and the J gene lost 3 bases, with 13 bases spanning the gap. CDR3 amino acids: CASSFQGIVTDTQYF. As DNA, the CDR3 is TGTGCCAGCAGCTTTCAGGGTATAGTTACAGATACGCAGTATTTT.

Here the CDR3 reads CASSVHSGVETQYF. Here the CDR3 DNA reads TGTGCCAGCAGTGTGCACAGCGGGGTGGAGACCCAGTACTTC. The chain joins TRBV2 to TRBJ2-5; 7 positions agree with TRBD2. The CDR3 consists of 14 residues. Unmatched junction bases numbered 7, after V lost 4 bases and J lost 5 bases. Germline-derived CDR1 and CDR2 are SNHLY and FYNNEI.

This clone has only a few counts. The chain joins TRBV9 to TRBJ2-7, with D possibly being TRBD1 (6 bases). The CDR3 sequence is 14 residues long. The V gene's germline CDR1 is SGDLS and CDR2 YYNGEE. Trimming took 2 bases from V and 5 from J, leaving 14 bases between them. CDR3 nucleotides: TGTGCCAGCAGCGTCACAGGGCACCGGGACGAGCAGTACTTC. This encodes CASSVTGHRDEQYF.

The count of this clone is one. The sample holds other DNA sequences that translate to the same CDR3. This chain connects TRBV19 to TRBJ2-7; weak D call: TRBD2 (6 bases). Trimming left V 4 bases short and J 0 bases short, with 10 bases between. The CDR3 runs to 14 residues. Germline lookup yields CDR1 LNHDA and CDR2 SQIVND (reference sequence). Written as DNA, the CDR3 is TGTGCCAGTAGTACTGGGGGGAGCTCCTACGAGCAGTACTTC. Amino acid sequence: CASSTGGSSYEQYF.

The V and J genes are TRBV4-1 and TRBJ2-3, with 9 bases fitting TRBD2. CDR3 size: 17 residues. CDR1 and CDR2 (germline): MGHRA, YSYEKL. The V gene end was trimmed by 2 bases and the J gene end by 3 bases; junction bases not matched to a gene: 9. The CDR3 is CASSQRARRGGTDTQYF. The CDR3 bases are TGCGCCAGCAGCCAAAGGGCTAGGCGGGGGGGAACAGATACGCAGTATTTT.